This TCR beta chain was captured by sequencing in a study of blood T cells in healthy people across ages. V gave up 4 bases and J gave up 7 bases, with 18 bases separating them. The CDR3 loop spans 14 amino acids. Germline CDR1 reads SGHRS; CDR2 reads YFSETQ. Primers used in a second PCR of about 6 to 12 cycles were a sample-barcoded 5' primer and a J-beta primer mix. Each CDR3 protein is one row after TCRdb ran MiXCR on the 5' RACE reads. The table records 1,800,000 or so distinct CDR3 sequences, approximately 40% of them present only once. The rearrangement uses TRBV5-1 and TRBJ2-7; D may be TRBD1 (6 bases). Sequenced: blood. This clonotype was sampled from a human donor in good health. CDR3 loop: CASSNRNRVWEQYF. The CDR3, as DNA: TGCGCCAGCAGCAACCGAAACAGGGTCTGGGAGCAGTACTTC.